This note documents a single T cell receptor beta chain sequence. This entry belongs to a study of T cell changes during pregnancy in multiple sclerosis. The method was immunoSEQ multiplex PCR; TCRdb's version includes in-frame clones alone and lacks a portion of them. The sample records 30,000 to 40,000 clones, about 91% being singletons. The receptor comes from a female donor in good health, enrolled as a control in a pregnancy study. The material sequenced was CD4+ T cells from peripheral blood mononuclear cells, taken in the third trimester of pregnancy.

Here the CDR3 DNA reads TGCGCCAGCAGCTTGATTAGCGGCCCAACAGATACGCAGTATTTT. It encodes CASSLISGPTDTQYF. The chain links TRBV5-1 to TRBJ2-3; weak D call: TRBD2 (6 bases). Germline assignment: CDR1 SGHRS and CDR2 YFSETQ. V dropped 1 base and J dropped 3 bases, with 12 bases sitting between them. This CDR3 region has 15 residues.